The source of this T cell receptor beta chain is a study of blood T cell repertoires in COVID-19. Overall study context: Acute and convalescent COVID-19 specimens originated in the United States, Italy and Spain.

Assay used: immunoSEQ multiplex PCR; TCRdb lists only in-frame clones, some missing. The repertoire includes about 140,000 clones, around nine tenths of them detected once, and about 5% sits in the top ten. As for this clone: A read error may produce the germline difference seen at one junction end.

The germline V gene has CDR1 SGHKS and CDR2 YYEKEE (reference sequence). This CDR3 is built from 12 residues. The chain joins TRBV5-5 to TRBJ2-7, with D perhaps matching TRBD1 (5 bases). Sequencing input: peripheral blood. The clonotype was recovered from a human donor in a cohort sampled during active COVID-19. CDR3 protein: CASSLDTPQQYF. The DNA of the CDR3 is TGTGCCAGCAGTTTGGACACCCCCCAGCAGTACTTC.